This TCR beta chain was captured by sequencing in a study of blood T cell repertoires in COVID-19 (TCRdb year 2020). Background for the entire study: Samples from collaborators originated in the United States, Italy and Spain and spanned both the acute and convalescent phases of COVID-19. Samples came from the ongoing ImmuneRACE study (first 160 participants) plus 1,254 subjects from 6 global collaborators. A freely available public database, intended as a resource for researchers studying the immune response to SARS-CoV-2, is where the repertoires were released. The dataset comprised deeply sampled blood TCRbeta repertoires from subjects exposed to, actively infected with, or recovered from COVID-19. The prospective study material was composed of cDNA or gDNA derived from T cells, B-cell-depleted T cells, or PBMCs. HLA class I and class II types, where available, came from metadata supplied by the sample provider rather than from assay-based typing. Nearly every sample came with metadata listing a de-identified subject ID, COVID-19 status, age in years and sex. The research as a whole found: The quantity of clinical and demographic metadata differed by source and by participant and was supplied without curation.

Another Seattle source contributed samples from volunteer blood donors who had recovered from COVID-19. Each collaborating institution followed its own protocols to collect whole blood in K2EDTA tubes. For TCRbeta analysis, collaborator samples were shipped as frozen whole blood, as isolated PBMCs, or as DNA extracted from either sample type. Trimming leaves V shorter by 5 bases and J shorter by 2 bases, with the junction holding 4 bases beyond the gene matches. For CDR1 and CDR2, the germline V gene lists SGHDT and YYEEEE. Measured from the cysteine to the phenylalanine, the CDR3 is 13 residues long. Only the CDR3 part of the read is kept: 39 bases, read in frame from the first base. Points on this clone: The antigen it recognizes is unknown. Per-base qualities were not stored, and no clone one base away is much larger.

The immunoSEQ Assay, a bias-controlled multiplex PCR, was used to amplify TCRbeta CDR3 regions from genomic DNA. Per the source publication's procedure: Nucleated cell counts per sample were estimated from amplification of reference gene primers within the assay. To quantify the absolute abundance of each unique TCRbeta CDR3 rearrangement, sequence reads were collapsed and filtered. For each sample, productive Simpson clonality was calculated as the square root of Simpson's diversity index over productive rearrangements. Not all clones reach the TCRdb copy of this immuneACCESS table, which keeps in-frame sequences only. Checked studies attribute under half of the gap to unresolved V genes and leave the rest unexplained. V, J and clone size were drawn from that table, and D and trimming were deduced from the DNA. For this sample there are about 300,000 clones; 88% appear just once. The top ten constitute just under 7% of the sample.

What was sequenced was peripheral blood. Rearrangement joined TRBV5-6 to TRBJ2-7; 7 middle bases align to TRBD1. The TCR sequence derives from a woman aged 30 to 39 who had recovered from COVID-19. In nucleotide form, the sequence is TGTGCCAGCAGTTTTACAGGGGCCTACGAGCAGTACTTC. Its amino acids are CASSFTGAYEQYF.